This TCR beta chain is drawn from a study of cytomegalovirus exposure and HLA in healthy donors. The count of this clone is one. Its antigen is not identified. CDR3 length: 17 residues. The V and J ends lost 5 bases and 8 bases respectively, with 22 bases between them. CDR1 and CDR2 (germline): SGHAT, FQNNGV. Assay used: immunoSEQ multiplex PCR; TCRdb lists only in-frame clones, some missing. Of around 300,000 clones listed, roughly 90% are singletons. General study points: The study recorded 164 TCR beta chains that were cytomegalovirus-associated.

This sequence originates from a woman under 30 in good health and CMV-seronegative. The sample comprised PBMCs. The chain couples TRBV11-2 to TRBJ1-6; D is undetermined. The CDR3 here is CASSTVWLPGSHSPLHF. CDR3 in DNA: TGTGCCAGCAGCACAGTGTGGCTTCCCGGGAGTCATTCACCCCTCCACTTT. Combining the CDR3 with reference TRBV11-2 and TRBJ1-6 gives the whole variable domain EAGVAQSPRYKIIEKRQSVAFWCNPISGHATLYWYQQILGQGPKLLIQFQNNGVVDDSQLPKDRFSAERLKGVDSTLKIQPAKLEDSAVYLCASSTVWLPGSHSPLHFGNGTRLTVT.